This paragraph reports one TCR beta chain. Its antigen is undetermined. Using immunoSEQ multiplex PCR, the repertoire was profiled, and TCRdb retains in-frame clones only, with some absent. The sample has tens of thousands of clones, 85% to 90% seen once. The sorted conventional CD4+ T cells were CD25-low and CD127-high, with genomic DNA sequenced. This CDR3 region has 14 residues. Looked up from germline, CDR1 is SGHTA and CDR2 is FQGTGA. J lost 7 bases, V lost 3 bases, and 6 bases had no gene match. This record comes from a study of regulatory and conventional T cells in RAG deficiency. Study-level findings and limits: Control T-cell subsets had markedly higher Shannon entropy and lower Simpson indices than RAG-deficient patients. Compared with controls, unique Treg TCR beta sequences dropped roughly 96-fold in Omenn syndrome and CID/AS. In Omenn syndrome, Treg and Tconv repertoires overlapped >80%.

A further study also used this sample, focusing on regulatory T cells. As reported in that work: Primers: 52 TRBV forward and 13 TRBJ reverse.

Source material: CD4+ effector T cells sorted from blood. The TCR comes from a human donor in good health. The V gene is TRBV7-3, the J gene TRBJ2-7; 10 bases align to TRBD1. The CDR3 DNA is TGTGCCAGCAGCTTCGGGACAGGGGATCTGGAGCAGTACTTC. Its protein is CASSFGTGDLEQYF.